A selection of T cell receptor beta chains follows, all from one sample in a study of metastatic and nonmetastatic thyroid tumors. TCRdb used MiXCR to call clones anew from the PCR reads. The table records tens of thousands of clones, 20% to 25% of them present only once. Sequencing used blood. Source of these receptors: a female donor with papillary thyroid cancer or a benign thyroid nodule (not recorded which). Some clones in this sample may be carry-over from other donors' samples. The CDR3 runs from the conserved cysteine through the conserved F or W.

TRBJ2-1 | TRBV4-3 | CASTAGTSGSNEQFF
TRBJ1-2 | TRBV14 | CASSQDRVGYTF
TRBJ2-3 | TRBV5-1 | CASSPVTNTDTQYF
TRBJ2-3 | TRBV11-1 | CASSLAGRDTDTQYF
TRBJ2-7 | TRBV7-2 | CASSLNRVTYEQYF
TRBJ1-6 | TRBV5-6 | CASSLVSGSPLHF
TRBJ2-2 | TRBV20-1 | CSARTSGGTHTGELFF
TRBJ1-4 | TRBV30 | CAWSARPNEKLFF
TRBJ2-7 | TRBV6-2/TRBV6-3 | CASSSDRGAYEQYF
TRBJ2-1 | TRBV6-1 | CASHPGQINEQFF
TRBJ1-2 | TRBV7-3 | CASSLSGSSPIYGYTF
TRBJ2-1 | TRBV24-1 | CATSDFIRTSGRNEQFF
TRBJ2-7 | TRBV3-1 | CASSLLSYEQYF
TRBJ2-2 | TRBV5-4 | CASSLAGGELFF
TRBJ1-4 | TRBV28 | CASSLWSGSNEKLFF
TRBJ2-2 | TRBV24-1 | CATSEGTTMSGELFF
TRBJ2-7 | TRBV20-1 | CSASHDLRGAPYEQYF
TRBJ2-7 | TRBV7-2 | CASSLGPSSLDEQYF
TRBJ1-4 | TRBV28 | CASSPVGRGGGGELFF
TRBJ2-1 | TRBV28 | CASSWALASDEQFF
TRBJ2-1 | TRBV12-3/TRBV12-4 | CASSFGDRVSNEQFF
TRBJ1-5 | TRBV6-1 | CASSHRGGQPQHF
TRBJ2-2 | TRBV6-2/TRBV6-3 | CASSPRWELFF